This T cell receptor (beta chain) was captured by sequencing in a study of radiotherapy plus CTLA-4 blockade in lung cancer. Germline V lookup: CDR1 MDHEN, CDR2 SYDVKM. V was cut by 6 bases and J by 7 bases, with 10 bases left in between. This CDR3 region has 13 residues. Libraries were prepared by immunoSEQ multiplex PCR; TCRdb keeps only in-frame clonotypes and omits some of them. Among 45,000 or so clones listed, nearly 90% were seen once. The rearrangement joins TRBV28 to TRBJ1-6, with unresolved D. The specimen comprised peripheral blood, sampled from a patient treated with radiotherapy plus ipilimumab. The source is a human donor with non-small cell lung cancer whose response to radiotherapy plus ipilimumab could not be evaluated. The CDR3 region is CASSLEANSPLHF. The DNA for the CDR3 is TGTGCCAGCAGCTTAGAGGCAAATTCACCCCTCCACTTT. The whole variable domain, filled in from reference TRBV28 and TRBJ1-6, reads DVKVTQSSRYLVKRTGEKVFLECVQDMDHENMFWYRQDPGLGLRLIYFSYDVKMKEKGDIPEGYSVSREKKERFSLILESASTNQTSMYLCASSLEANSPLHFGNGTRLTVT.